Presented here are 25 T cell receptor beta chains from one specimen sequenced in a study of shared clonotypes between healthy human individuals. The method was immunoSEQ multiplex PCR; TCRdb's version includes in-frame clones alone and lacks a portion of them. The sample has over a million clones, 95% to 99% seen once; the top ten hold roughly 0.45%. Sample: naive CD4+ T cells sorted from blood. As to subset: CD45RA+ positively selected. The source is a young man in good health.

A word on this clone: Other DNA sequences in the same sample also yield this CDR3. The rearrangement uses TRBV7-9 and TRBJ2-7; D remains ambiguous. Germline CDR1 reads SEHNR; CDR2 reads FQNEAQ (reference sequence). The CDR3 runs to 12 residues. Trimming shortened V by 5 bases and J by 0 bases, and 5 bases separated the two germline ends. CDR3 nucleotides: TGTGCCAGCAGCCGAAGCTCCTACGAGCAGTACTTC. Translated, it gives CASSRSSYEQYF. The whole variable domain, filled in from reference TRBV7-9 and TRBJ2-7, reads DTGVSQNPRHKITKRGQNVTFRCDPISEHNRLYWYRQTLGQGPEFLTYFQNEAQLEKSRLLSDRFSAERPKGSFSTLEIQRTEQGDSAMYLCASSRSSYEQYFGPGTRLTVT.

The chain carries TRBV9 and TRBJ2-1; a possible D gene is TRBD2 (6 bases). Between the trimmed V and J ends, which lost 0 bases and 5 bases, there was a span of 12 bases. Germline-derived CDR1 and CDR2 are SGDLS and YYNGEE. The CDR3 is made up of 15 amino acids. CDR3 region: CASSVEAGLHNEQFF. CDR3 nucleotides: TGTGCCAGCAGCGTAGAGGCGGGATTGCACAATGAGCAGTTCTTC.

V is TRBV4-3 and J is TRBJ1-3; D is unclear. Germline V gene sequence: CDR1 LGHNA, CDR2 YSLEER. Between the trimmed V and J ends, which lost 1 base and 3 bases, there was a span of 7 bases. CDR3 length: 14 residues. The CDR3, as DNA: TGCGCCAGCAGCCAAGGGGCAGTTGGAAACACCATATATTTT. Translated: CASSQGAVGNTIYF.

This clone was seen only once. The gene calls are TRBV11-3 and TRBJ2-1; TRBD1 matches at 8 bases. The V segment lost 5 bases and the J segment 0 bases; nucleotides outside the gene matches: 3. Per germline, CDR1 SGHNT and CDR2 YENEEA. The CDR3 is made up of 15 amino acids. This CDR3 is CASSKGQGSYNEQFF. In DNA, the CDR3 is TGTGCCAGCAGCAAAGGACAGGGCTCCTACAATGAGCAGTTCTTC.

Worth noting for this clone: Other DNA sequences within the sample encode an identical CDR3. The chain combines TRBV9 with TRBJ2-3; D remains ambiguous. Germline V gene lookup returns CDR1 SGDLS and CDR2 YYNGEE. The V end lost 3 bases, the J end lost 4 bases, and 6 bases lay between the germline ends. This CDR3 comprises 12 residues. DNA of the CDR3: TGTGCCAGCAGCGCTCTAGCAGATACGCAGTATTTT. Its translation is CASSALADTQYF.

V is TRBV4-3 and J is TRBJ2-7; TRBD1 aligns across 8 bases. Germline V gene lookup returns CDR1 LGHNA and CDR2 YSLEER. With 1 base clipped from V and 2 bases from J, the junction kept 4 bases outside the gene matches. There are 15 residues in the CDR3. The CDR3 nucleotides are TGCGCCAGCAGCCAAGGTTTACAGGGGGCCTACGAGCAGTACTTC. This translates into CASSQGLQGAYEQYF.

This chain uses TRBV2 with TRBJ1-5; 7 positions agree with TRBD1. With 3 bases clipped from V and 4 bases from J, the junction kept 6 bases outside the gene matches. Germline CDR1 reads SNHLY; CDR2 reads FYNNEI. This CDR3 comprises 15 residues. For the CDR3, the DNA is TGTGCCAGCAGTGATAGGGGGCAAGCAAATCAGCCCCAGCATTTT. Protein sequence: CASSDRGQANQPQHF. The full variable domain, its missing parts supplied by reference TRBV2 and TRBJ1-5, is EPEVTQTPSHQVTQMGQEVILRCVPISNHLYFYWYRQILGQKVEFLVSFYNNEISEKSEIFDDQFSVERPDGSNFTLKIRSTKLEDSAMYFCASSDRGQANQPQHFGDGTRLSIL.

The chain joins TRBV2 to TRBJ1-1; TRBD1 matches at 9 bases. V lost 4 bases to trimming and J lost 1 base; unmatched junction nucleotides: 1. The CDR3 has 14 residues. The germline CDR1 and CDR2 sequences are SNHLY and FYNNEI. CDR3 sequence: CASSAGQGNTEAFF. The CDR3 coding sequence is TGTGCCAGCAGTGCGGGACAGGGGAACACTGAAGCTTTCTTT.

The rearrangement uses TRBV19 and TRBJ2-1, with 9 positions matching TRBD1. CDR1 and CDR2 from the germline V gene are LNHDA and SQIVND (reference sequence). The length of the CDR3 is 15 residues. Losses at the gene ends were 6 bases for V and 3 bases for J; bases not matched to a gene: 6. Written as DNA, the CDR3 is TGTGCCAGTAGCTCCGGACAGGGGTTCTACAATGAGCAGTTCTTC. Its protein product is CASSSGQGFYNEQFF.

Only one count was recorded for this clone. The J gene is TRBJ2-7, the V gene TRBV5-1; 7 positions match TRBD1. CDR1 is SGHRS and CDR2 is YFSETQ in the germline V gene. CDR3 size: 13 residues. V dropped 4 bases and J dropped 1; count of bases not matched to a gene: 2. CDR3 nucleotide sequence: TGCGCCAGCAGCATGGGACAGTCCTACGAGCAGTACTTC. Translation gives CASSMGQSYEQYF.

CDR3: CASSLLSGGNTEAFF. The CDR3 DNA sequence: TGCGCCAGCAGCTTGCTATCTGGGGGAAACACTGAAGCTTTCTTT. V and J are TRBV5-1 and TRBJ1-1; D perhaps matches TRBD1 (5 bases). The CDR3 consists of 15 residues. Germline CDR1 reads SGHRS; CDR2 reads YFSETQ. Trimming stripped 1 base from V and 2 bases from J, with 12 bases between.

This chain connects TRBV5-4 to TRBJ2-2; TRBD2 matches 10 bases. This CDR3 is 15 amino acids long. The ends lost 3 bases at V and 4 bases at J; junction bases unmatched: 3. Germline V lookup: CDR1 SGHNT, CDR2 YYREEE (reference sequence). In DNA form, the CDR3 reads TGTGCCAGCAGCTCCAAGCGGGAGGGCACCGGGGAGCTGTTTTTT. Residues: CASSSKREGTGELFF.

With regard to this clone: In the same sample, other DNA sequences code for this CDR3. The CDR3 sequence: CASSPQGAGSNQPQHF. In DNA, the CDR3 is TGTGCCAGCTCACCACAGGGGGCTGGTAGCAATCAGCCCCAGCATTTT. This chain links TRBV18 with TRBJ1-5, with 7 bases matching TRBD1. V dropped 1 base and J dropped 0; count of bases not matched to a gene: 3. CDR1 is KGHSH and CDR2 is LQKENI in the germline V gene. The CDR3 is 16 amino acids.

The chain links TRBV5-1 to TRBJ1-2; 7 nucleotides agree with TRBD1. The germline CDR1 and CDR2 sequences are SGHRS and YFSETQ. V dropped 4 bases and J dropped 1; count of bases not matched to a gene: 7. The CDR3 loop spans 15 amino acids. The CDR3 region is CASSIRDSSNYGYTF. CDR3 sequence (DNA): TGCGCCAGCAGCATACGGGACAGTAGTAACTATGGCTACACCTTC. Full variable domain (remainder filled in from reference TRBV5-1 and TRBJ1-2): KAGVTQTPRYLIKTRGQQVTLSCSPISGHRSVSWYQQTPGQGLQFLFEYFSETQRNKGNFPGRFSGRQFSNSRSEMNVSTLELGDSALYLCASSIRDSSNYGYTFGSGTRLTVV.

The CDR3, as DNA: TGTGCCAGCAGCCAAGAGTCCCCCTTCCACGAGCAGTACTTC. It yields the protein CASSQESPFHEQYF. The chain recombines TRBV14 with TRBJ2-7; unclear D gene. The germline gives CDR1 SGHDN, CDR2 FVKESK. With 0 bases removed from V and 5 bases from J, the gap between germline ends came to 11 bases. The CDR3 is made up of 14 amino acids.

This chain links TRBV4-3 with TRBJ1-4; no reliable D call. There are 13 residues in the CDR3. The germline V gene has CDR1 LGHNA and CDR2 YSLEER. V dropped 1 base and J dropped 5 bases, with 5 bases sitting between them. The CDR3 nucleotides are TGCGCCAGCAGCCAAGGATGGAATGAAAAACTGTTTTTT. The encoded protein is CASSQGWNEKLFF.

This chain links TRBV19 with TRBJ1-1; D not resolved. Germline V lookup: CDR1 LNHDA, CDR2 SQIVND (reference sequence). This CDR3 comprises 14 residues. Trimming left V 0 bases short and J 3 bases short, with 8 bases between. CDR3 coding DNA: TGTGCCAGTAGTATAGATCTCGGTGACACTGAAGCTTTCTTT. It translates to CASSIDLGDTEAFF. The whole variable domain, filled in from reference TRBV19 and TRBJ1-1, reads DGGITQSPKYLFRKEGQNVTLSCEQNLNHDAMYWYRQDPGQGLRLIYYSQIVNDFQKGDIAEGYSVSREKKESFPLTVTSAQKNPTAFYLCASSIDLGDTEAFFGQGTRLTVV.

The chain links TRBV5-1 to TRBJ2-5; TRBD2 matches 7 bases. The CDR3 contains 16 residues. Germline CDR1 SGHRS, CDR2 YFSETQ. Trimming at V came to 0 bases and at J to 5 bases, leaving 10 bases not matched to a gene. CDR3 protein: CASSLGLGGRGETQYF. The CDR3 DNA reads as TGCGCCAGCAGCTTGGGGCTAGGCGGGAGAGGGGAGACCCAGTACTTC.

The chain employs TRBV6-5 and TRBJ2-7; 8 positions match TRBD1. The CDR3 contains 14 residues. Germline assignment: CDR1 MNHEY and CDR2 SVGAGI. V dropped 10 bases and J dropped 5; count of bases not matched to a gene: 13. The CDR3 nucleotides are TGTGCCATAAGTGGTCAGGGGGCGTCGAACGAGCAGTACTTC. This encodes CAISGQGASNEQYF.

The chain joins TRBV11-2 to TRBJ2-7; the D is unclear. Per the germline V gene, CDR1 is SGHAT and CDR2 is FQNNGV. Trimming pared 2 bases from V and 3 bases from J, leaving 11 bases between. This CDR3 contains 14 residues. The CDR3 reads CASSLRPLSYEQYF. As DNA, the CDR3 is TGTGCCAGCAGCTTACGCCCATTGAGCTACGAGCAGTACTTC.

The rearrangement links TRBV15 to TRBJ2-7; D not resolved. The CDR3 runs to 14 residues. V lost 0 bases to trimming and J lost 2 bases, with 8 bases between them. Per germline, CDR1 LNHNV and CDR2 YYDKDF (reference sequence). The CDR3 sequence: CATSRDEVPYEQYF. CDR3 DNA sequence: TGTGCCACCAGCAGAGATGAAGTCCCCTACGAGCAGTACTTC.

The chain joins TRBV10-2 to TRBJ2-7; the D gene is possibly TRBD1 (7 bases). The CDR3 runs 16 residues. The V end lost 0 bases, the J end lost 0 bases, and 12 bases lay between the germline ends. Germline CDR1 reads WSHSY; CDR2 reads SAAADI. CDR3 region: CASSESSGGLSYEQYF. In nucleotides, the CDR3 is TGCGCCAGCAGTGAGTCCTCAGGGGGGCTCTCCTACGAGCAGTACTTC.

On this clone itself: The same CDR3 is also encoded by other DNA sequences in this sample. The CDR3 loop reads CASSLELAGANEQFF. The DNA for the CDR3 is TGTGCCAGCAGCTTAGAACTAGCGGGAGCTAATGAGCAGTTCTTC. V gene TRBV7-2 combines with J gene TRBJ2-1; TRBD2 aligns across 11 bases. The CDR3 totals 15 residues. With 1 base clipped from V and 7 bases from J, the junction kept 3 bases outside the gene matches. CDR1 and CDR2 (germline): SGHTA, FQGNSA. Complete variable domain (other parts from reference TRBV7-2 and TRBJ2-1): GAGVSQSPSNKVTEKGKDVELRCDPISGHTALYWYRQSLGQGLEFLIYFQGNSAPDKSGLPSDRFSAERTGGSVSTLTIQRTQQEDSAVYLCASSLELAGANEQFFGPGTRLTVL.

V and J are TRBV2 and TRBJ2-5; TRBD1 matches at 9 bases. The CDR3 contains 14 residues. The junction had 7 bases not matched to a gene; V was cut back by 7 bases and J by 4 bases. Germline V gene lookup returns CDR1 SNHLY and CDR2 FYNNEI. Written as DNA, the CDR3 is TGTGCCAGCAAGGTGGACAGGGGCTCAGAGACCCAGTACTTC. Its protein is CASKVDRGSETQYF. Full variable domain (missing parts from reference TRBV2 and TRBJ2-5): EPEVTQTPSHQVTQMGQEVILRCVPISNHLYFYWYRQILGQKVEFLVSFYNNEISEKSEIFDDQFSVERPDGSNFTLKIRSTKLEDSAMYFCASKVDRGSETQYFGPGTRLLVL.

This clone was seen a single time. The V and J genes are TRBV28 and TRBJ2-2; no firm D call. Germline-derived CDR1 and CDR2 are MDHEN and SYDVKM. The CDR3 is made up of 14 amino acids. The V and J ends lost 6 bases and 1 base respectively, with 9 bases between them. The CDR3 loop is CASRRGMNTGELFF. The CDR3 DNA reads TGTGCCAGCAGAAGAGGAATGAACACCGGGGAGCTGTTTTTT.